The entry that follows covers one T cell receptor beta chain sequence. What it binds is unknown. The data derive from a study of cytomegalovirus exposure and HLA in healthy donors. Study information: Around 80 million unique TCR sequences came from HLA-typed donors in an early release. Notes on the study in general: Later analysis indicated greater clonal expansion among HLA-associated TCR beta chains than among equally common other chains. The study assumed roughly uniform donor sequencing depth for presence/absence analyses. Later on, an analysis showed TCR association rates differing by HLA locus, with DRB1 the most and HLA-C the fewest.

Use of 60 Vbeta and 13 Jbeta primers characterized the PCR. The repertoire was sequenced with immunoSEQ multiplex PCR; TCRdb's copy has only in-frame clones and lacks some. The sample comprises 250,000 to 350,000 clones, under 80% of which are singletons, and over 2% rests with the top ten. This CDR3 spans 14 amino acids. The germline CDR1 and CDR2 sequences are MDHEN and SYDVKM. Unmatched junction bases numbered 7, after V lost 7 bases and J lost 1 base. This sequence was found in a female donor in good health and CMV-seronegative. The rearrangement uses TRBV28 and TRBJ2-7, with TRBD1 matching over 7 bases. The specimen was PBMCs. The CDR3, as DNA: TGTGCCAGCACGATAGGGGGCGCTTCCTACGAGCAGTACTTC. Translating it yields CASTIGGASYEQYF.